This TCR beta chain originates from a study of post-analysis software for immune sequencing data. On this clonotype itself: As yet, its antigen is unknown.

TCR beta cDNA libraries had unique molecular identifiers. TCRdb reprocessed the PCR reads via MiXCR and lists one record per CDR3 protein. The sample includes about 620,000 distinct CDR3 sequences, 40% to 50% of them seen just once. Study outcomes and limitations: Patients with multiple sclerosis recorded significantly lower normalized Chao1 diversity than controls, the study found.

The origin of this receptor is a girl aged 5-17 years with multiple sclerosis. The specimen sequenced was blood.

For the CDR3, the DNA is TGTGCCAGCAGCCTAGAGGATGGCTACACCTTC. Translated: CASSLEDGYTF. This rearrangement joins TRBV3-1 to TRBJ1-2; no reliable D call. This CDR3 is 11 amino acids long. The V end lost 4 bases, the J end lost 6 bases, and 6 bases lay between the germline ends. Germline lookup yields CDR1 LGHDT and CDR2 YNNKEL (reference sequence).